This entry features one T cell receptor (beta chain) sequence. There is no known antigen for this receptor. The input lacks base qualities; no much larger clone sits a single base away. V and J are truncated by 5 bases and 0 bases respectively, leaving an intervening sequence of 10 bases. The CDR3 spans 14 residues, from the cysteine through the phenylalanine. Just the 42-base CDR3 DNA is kept, in frame starting at base 1. Looking up the germline V gene yields CDR1 SGHTA and CDR2 FQGTGA. Patients with autoimmune disease history or receiving systemic immunosuppression were excluded from the trial. Peripheral blood for TCR sequencing was collected from all dose cohorts at baseline, on cycle 4 day 1, and on cycle 7 day 1. Samples came from an open-label, multicenter, first-in-human phase I dose-escalation trial of ivuxolimab. Adults with locally advanced or metastatic head and neck squamous cell, hepatocellular, melanoma or renal cell carcinoma were enrolled in the trial. Before TCR sequencing, CD4+ and CD8+ T cells were separately sorted from peripheral blood.

The data belong to a study of OX40 agonist ivuxolimab in advanced cancers. Concerning the study at large: The costimulatory receptor OX40 (CD134) was targeted by ivuxolimab, a fully human IgG2 agonistic monoclonal antibody. Intravenous ivuxolimab was administered to patients every 2 weeks at six dose levels: 0.01, 0.1, 0.3, 1.5, 3 and 10 mg/kg. Among the approximately 50 dose-escalation patients, roughly 20 had hepatocellular carcinoma, about 15 melanoma, 9 renal cell carcinoma and 9 head and neck cancer. In the dose-escalation cohort, approximately 82% of patients were male, and the mean age was around 65 years with a range of about 23 to 79. Patients were allowed to have had prior anti-PD-1, anti-PD-L1 or anti-CTLA-4 therapy, and approximately 43% of the dose-escalation patients had previously received checkpoint inhibitors. Partial responses were achieved by three dose-escalation patients, of whom one had hepatocellular carcinoma and two had cutaneous melanoma. The purpose of peripheral TCRbeta sequencing was to test whether ivuxolimab changed TCR sequence diversity and led to clonal T-cell expansion. The monotherapy dose-escalation portion (N ≈ 55 patients) of the phase I ivuxolimab trial is reported in the paper.

Genomic DNA was extracted from sorted cells for sequencing of the TCRbeta CDR3 region. The immunoSEQ Assay was used for sequencing of TCRbeta CDR3 regions. TCRdb limited this immuneACCESS table to in-frame rearrangements with V and J called. A share of clones is missing; checked studies link under half to unresolved V genes, and the rest is unexplained. The sample profile shows approximately 77,000 clones; 84% of them were found once. Over 6% of the sample rests with the top ten. Results the study describes overall, beyond this receptor: Antigen specificity was not determined for the clonally expanded peripheral T cells. In the 0.1-3.0 mg/kg groups, partial responders were among the patients with the lowest normalized peripheral clonal expansion, particularly in CD8+ T cells. After ivuxolimab, expanded clones were on average more numerous among CD8+ T cells than among CD4+ T cells. Clonal expansion of both CD4+ and CD8+ blood T cells was observed from baseline to week 6 at doses 0.1 to 3.0 mg/kg. Low levels of normalized T-cell clonal expansion were also seen in some nonresponding patients.

The TCR sequence derives from an adult with an advanced solid tumor such as melanoma, head and neck, liver or kidney cancer. The receptor chain draws on TRBV7-3 and TRBJ1-1; the D gene is unclear. Sequencing was performed on CD4+ or CD8+ T cells sorted from blood, taken in a trial of the OX40 agonist ivuxolimab. The nucleotide sequence reads TGTGCCAGCAGCCCTACACAGCTGAACACTGAAGCTTTCTTT. Its protein product is CASSPTQLNTEAFF.